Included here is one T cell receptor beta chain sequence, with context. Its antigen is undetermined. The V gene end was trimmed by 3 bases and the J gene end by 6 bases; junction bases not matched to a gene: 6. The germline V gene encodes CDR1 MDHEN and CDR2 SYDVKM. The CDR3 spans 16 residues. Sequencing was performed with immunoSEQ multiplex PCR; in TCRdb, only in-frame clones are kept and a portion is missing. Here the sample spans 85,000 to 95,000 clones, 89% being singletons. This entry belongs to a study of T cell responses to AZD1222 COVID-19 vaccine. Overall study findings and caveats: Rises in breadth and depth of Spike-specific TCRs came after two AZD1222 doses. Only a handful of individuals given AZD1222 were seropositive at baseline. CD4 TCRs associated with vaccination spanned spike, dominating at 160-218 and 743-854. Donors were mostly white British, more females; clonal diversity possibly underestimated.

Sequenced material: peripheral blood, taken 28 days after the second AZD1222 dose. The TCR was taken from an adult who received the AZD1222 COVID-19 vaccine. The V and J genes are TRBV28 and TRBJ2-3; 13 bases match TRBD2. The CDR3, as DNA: TGTGCCAGCAGTTTCCGACTAGCGGGGGGCTGGGATACGCAGTATTTT. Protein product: CASSFRLAGGWDTQYF. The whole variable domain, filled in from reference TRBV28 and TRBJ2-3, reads DVKVTQSSRYLVKRTGEKVFLECVQDMDHENMFWYRQDPGLGLRLIYFSYDVKMKEKGDIPEGYSVSREKKERFSLILESASTNQTSMYLCASSFRLAGGWDTQYFGPGTRLTVL.